Listed here are 8 T cell receptor beta chains from one sample, sequenced in a study of CD8 T cells in ankylosing spondylitis. TCRdb redid the calling of the 5' RACE reads with MiXCR, one entry per CDR3 protein. The table records roughly 250,000 distinct CDR3 sequences, 8% to 9.5% of them present only once. The specimen was blood, either unsorted or a sorted T cell fraction (not recorded which). The receptors derive from a male donor with ankylosing spondylitis or in good health (not recorded which).

The chain carries TRBV20-1 and TRBJ1-1; unclear D gene. This CDR3 spans 13 amino acids. V gave up 2 bases and J gave up 6 bases, with 13 bases separating them. Germline assignment: CDR1 DFQATT and CDR2 SNEGSKA (reference sequence). The DNA for the CDR3 is TGCAGTGCTAGACCGATTGGACTGTCTGAAGCTTTCTTT. Protein sequence: CSARPIGLSEAFF.

The table lists this clonotype with many counts. The chain links TRBV10-3 to TRBJ2-1; possibly TRBD1 or TRBD2 for D (5 bases each). The germline CDR1 and CDR2 sequences are ENHRY and SYGVKD. This CDR3 contains 14 residues. Trimming took 3 bases from V and 3 from J, leaving 9 bases between them. Written as DNA, the CDR3 is TGTGCCATCAGTGATTTGAGGGGCTACAATGAGCAGTTCTTC. This sequence encodes CAISDLRGYNEQFF.

This clonotype showed up just a few times. The V and J genes are TRBV20-1 and TRBJ2-1, with D possibly TRBD1 on 5 matching bases. The germline V gene encodes CDR1 DFQATT and CDR2 SNEGSKA (reference sequence). V was clipped by 3 bases and J by 6 bases, with 15 bases between them. The CDR3 contains 14 residues. The CDR3 DNA reads as TGCAGTGCTAGCCTGGGTCCAGGGCCCAATGAGCAGTTCTTC. It specifies CSASLGPGPNEQFF.

This clonotype was found a few times. The chain recombines TRBV6-2 or TRBV6-3 with TRBJ2-7; D is unresolved. The CDR3 loop spans 16 amino acids. Trimming cost V 2 bases and J 0 bases, with 14 bases left between them. Germline CDR1 is MNHEY and CDR2 is SVGEGT. The CDR3 bases are TGTGCCAGCAGTTACGGGAATTCCACCCCCTCCTACGAGCAGTACTTC. This codes for CASSYGNSTPSYEQYF.

The CDR3 DNA sequence: TGTGCCAGGGGCCCTGGGGCCAAAGGCATTCAGTACTTC. It translates to CARGPGAKGIQYF. This chain connects TRBV5-5 to TRBJ2-4; D is perhaps TRBD1 (5 bases). The CDR3 contains 13 residues. Germline CDR1 SGHKS, CDR2 YYEKEE (reference sequence). With 8 bases removed from V and 9 bases from J, the gap between germline ends came to 18 bases.

Comments on this clonotype: This may be a read error: a much more frequent sequence differs by one nucleotide. The chain couples TRBV7-2 to TRBJ2-5, with 10 bases matching TRBD2. Germline CDR1 and CDR2: SGHTA and FQGNSA. Trimming took 5 bases from V and 6 from J; bases not matched to a gene: 12. The CDR3 extends over 16 amino acids. CDR3 bases: TGTGCCAGCAGCCCCCTGTCTAGCGGGAGCTGGCAGACCCAGTACTTC. It codes for CASSPLSSGSWQTQYF. Combining the CDR3 with reference TRBV7-2 and TRBJ2-5 gives the whole variable domain GAGVSQSPSNKVTEKGKDVELRCDPISGHTALYWYRQSLGQGLEFLIYFQGNSAPDKSGLPSDRFSAERTGGSVSTLTIQRTQQEDSAVYLCASSPLSSGSWQTQYFGPGTRLLVL.

V usage is TRBV29-1 and J usage is TRBJ1-2; D not resolved. This CDR3 comprises 14 residues. Trimming shortened V by 2 bases and J by 8 bases, and 18 bases separated the two germline ends. CDR1 SQVTM and CDR2 ANQGSEA come from the germline V gene. CDR3 DNA sequence: TGCAGCGTTGAACTTGAAACAGCCAACCTGGGCTACACCTTC. It specifies CSVELETANLGYTF.

Ten or more counts support this clonotype. The J gene is TRBJ1-6, the V gene TRBV12-3 or TRBV12-4, with TRBD1 matching 8 bases. The V gene end was trimmed by 4 bases and the J gene end by 2 bases; junction bases not matched to a gene: 4. This CDR3 region has 16 residues. This chain's CDR3 is CASSSRGPAYNSPLHF. The CDR3, as DNA: TGTGCCAGCAGTTCCAGGGGGCCGGCCTATAATTCACCCCTCCACTTT.